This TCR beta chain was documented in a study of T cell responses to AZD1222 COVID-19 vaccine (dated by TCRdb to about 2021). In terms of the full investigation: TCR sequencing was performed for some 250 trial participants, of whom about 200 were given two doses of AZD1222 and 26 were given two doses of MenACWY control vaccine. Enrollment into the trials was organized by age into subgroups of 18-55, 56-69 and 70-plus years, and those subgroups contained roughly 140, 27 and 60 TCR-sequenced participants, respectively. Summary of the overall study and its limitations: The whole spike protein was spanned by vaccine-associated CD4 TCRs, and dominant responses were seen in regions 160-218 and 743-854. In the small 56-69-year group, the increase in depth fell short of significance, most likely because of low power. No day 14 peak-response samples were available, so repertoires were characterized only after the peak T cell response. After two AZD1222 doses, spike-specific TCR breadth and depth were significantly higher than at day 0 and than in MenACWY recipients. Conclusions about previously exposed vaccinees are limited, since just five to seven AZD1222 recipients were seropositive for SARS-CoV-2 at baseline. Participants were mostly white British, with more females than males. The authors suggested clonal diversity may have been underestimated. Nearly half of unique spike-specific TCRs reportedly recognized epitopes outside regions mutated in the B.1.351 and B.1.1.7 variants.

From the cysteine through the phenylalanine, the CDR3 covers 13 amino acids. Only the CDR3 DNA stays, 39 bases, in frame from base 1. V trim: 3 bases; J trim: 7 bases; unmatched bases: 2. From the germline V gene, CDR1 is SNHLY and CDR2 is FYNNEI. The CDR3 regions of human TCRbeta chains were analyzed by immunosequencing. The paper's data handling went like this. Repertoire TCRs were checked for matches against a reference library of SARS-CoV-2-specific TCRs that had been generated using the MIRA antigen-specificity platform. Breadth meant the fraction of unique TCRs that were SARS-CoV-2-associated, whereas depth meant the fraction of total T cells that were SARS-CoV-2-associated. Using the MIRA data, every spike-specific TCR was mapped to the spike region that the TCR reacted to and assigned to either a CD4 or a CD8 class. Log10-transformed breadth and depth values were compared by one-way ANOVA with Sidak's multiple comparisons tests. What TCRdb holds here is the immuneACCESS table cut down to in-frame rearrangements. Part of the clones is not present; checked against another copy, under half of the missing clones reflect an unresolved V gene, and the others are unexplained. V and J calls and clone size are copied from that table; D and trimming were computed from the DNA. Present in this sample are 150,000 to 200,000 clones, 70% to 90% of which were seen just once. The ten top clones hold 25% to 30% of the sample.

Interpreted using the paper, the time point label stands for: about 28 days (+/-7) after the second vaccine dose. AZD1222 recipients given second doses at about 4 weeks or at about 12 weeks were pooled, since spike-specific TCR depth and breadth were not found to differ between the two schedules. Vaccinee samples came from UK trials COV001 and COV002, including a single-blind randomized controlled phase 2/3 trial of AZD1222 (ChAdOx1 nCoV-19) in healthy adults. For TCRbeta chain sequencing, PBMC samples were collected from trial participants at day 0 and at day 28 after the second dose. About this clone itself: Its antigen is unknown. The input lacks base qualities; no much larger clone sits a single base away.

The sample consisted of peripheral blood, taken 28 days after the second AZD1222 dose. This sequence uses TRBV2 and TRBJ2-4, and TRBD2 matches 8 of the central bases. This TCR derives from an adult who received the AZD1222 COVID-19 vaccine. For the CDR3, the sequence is CASSDREGNIQYF. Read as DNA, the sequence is TGTGCCAGCAGTGACCGGGAGGGGAACATTCAGTACTTC. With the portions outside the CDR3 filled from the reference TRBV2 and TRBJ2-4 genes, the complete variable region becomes EPEVTQTPSHQVTQMGQEVILRCVPISNHLYFYWYRQILGQKVEFLVSFYNNEISEKSEIFDDQFSVERPDGSNFTLKIRSTKLEDSAMYFCASSDREGNIQYFGAGTRLSVL.